One and the same sample provided the 14 T cell receptor beta chains below, sequenced in a study of CD8 T cells in Susac syndrome. RNA totalling about 0.45 to 1 ug underwent reverse transcription with random hexamers. From the immunoSEQ multiplex PCR reads, TCRdb called clonotypes with MiXCR, one entry per CDR3 protein. Of 75,000 or so distinct CDR3 sequences listed, 94% are singletons. The sample comprised CD8+ T cells from PBMCs. All receptors derive from a human donor with Susac syndrome.

V and J are TRBV20-1 and TRBJ2-4; 10 positions agree with TRBD2. CDR1 and CDR2 (germline): DFQATT, SNEGSKA (reference sequence). The trim removed 2 bases at V and 5 bases at J, leaving 9 bases unmatched. CDR3 length equals 16 residues. CDR3 sequence (DNA): TGCAGTGCTAGACCCAGCGGGGGGGCCTGGCAAAACATTCAGTACTTC. This gives the protein CSARPSGGAWQNIQYF.

This clonotype was seen once. V usage is TRBV7-9 and J usage is TRBJ2-5; 10 nucleotides match TRBD1. In germline, CDR1 is SEHNR, CDR2 FQNEAQ (reference sequence). The CDR3 runs to 17 residues. The junction had 8 bases not matched to a gene; V was cut back by 4 bases and J by 0 bases. CDR3: CASSWEAGTGDQETQYF. DNA of the CDR3: TGTGCCAGCAGCTGGGAGGCCGGGACAGGGGACCAAGAGACCCAGTACTTC.

This chain joins TRBV7-8 and TRBJ2-5, with 8 bases that match TRBD1. The CDR3 spans 15 residues. Trimming cost V 2 bases and J 2 bases; bases outside gene matches: 4. CDR1 and CDR2 (germline): SGHVS, FQNEAQ. This CDR3 reads CASSLWDRLQETQYF. The CDR3 region has the DNA TGTGCCAGCAGCTTATGGGACAGGCTTCAAGAGACCCAGTACTTC.

This chain connects TRBV10-2 to TRBJ1-6, with 7 positions matching TRBD1. Germline V gene lookup returns CDR1 WSHSY and CDR2 SAAADI. J was trimmed by 7 bases and V by 2 bases; bases with no gene match: 5. The CDR3 has 15 amino acids. CDR3 bases: TGCGCCAGCAGTGAGGTCACAGGGGTCAATTCACCCCTCCACTTT. It codes for CASSEVTGVNSPLHF.

This rearrangement joins TRBV3-1 to TRBJ2-7; tentative D call: TRBD1 (6 bases). The CDR3 totals 15 residues. V lost 2 bases, J lost 1 base, and 12 bases lay in between. Germline V lookup: CDR1 LGHDT, CDR2 YNNKEL (reference sequence). As DNA, the CDR3 is TGTGCCAGCAGCCAACTTTTCAGGGGATCCTACGAGCAGTACTTC. Amino acid sequence: CASSQLFRGSYEQYF.

This chain joins TRBV29-1 and TRBJ2-2, with no clear D. CDR1 is SQVTM and CDR2 is ANQGSEA in the germline V gene. V gave up 4 bases and J gave up 3 bases, with 6 bases separating them. This CDR3 is built from 12 residues. CDR3 DNA sequence: TGCAGCGTTGTTTTAGACACCGGGGAGCTGTTTTTT. Encoded protein: CSVVLDTGELFF.

This chain connects TRBV27 to TRBJ2-2; D uncertain. V dropped 4 bases and J dropped 4 bases, with 1 base sitting between them. CDR3 length: 11 amino acids. The germline V gene has CDR1 MNHEY and CDR2 SMNVEV (reference sequence). CDR3 DNA sequence: TGTGCCAGCAGTTCCACCGGGGAGCTGTTTTTT. It translates to CASSSTGELFF.

The gene calls are TRBV29-1 and TRBJ1-4, with 7 bases lining up with TRBD1. Germline CDR1 and CDR2: SQVTM and ANQGSEA. The CDR3 loop spans 14 amino acids. With 8 bases clipped from V and 3 bases from J, the junction kept 9 bases outside the gene matches. CDR3 DNA: TGCAGCTACTCCGGGACAGCTTCTAATGAAAAACTGTTTTTT. Translating gives CSYSGTASNEKLFF.

The chain recombines TRBV20-1 with TRBJ2-4, with no clear D. Germline-derived CDR1 and CDR2 are DFQATT and SNEGSKA (reference sequence). This CDR3 has 12 residues. V lost 6 bases and J 5 bases, leaving 11 bases between the germline ends. CDR3 coding DNA: TGCAGTGCCTCGGACGCACAAAACATTCAGTACTTC. It encodes CSASDAQNIQYF.

V and J are TRBV14 and TRBJ2-2, with D hard to call. Germline-derived CDR1 and CDR2 are SGHDN and FVKESK. The CDR3 spans 16 residues. Trimming left V 0 bases short and J 2 bases short, with 10 bases between. The CDR3 DNA reads TGTGCCAGCAGCCAAGATAGACGGATCAACACCGGGGAGCTGTTTTTT. It translates to CASSQDRRINTGELFF. The full variable domain, its missing parts supplied by reference TRBV14 and TRBJ2-2, is EAGVTQFPSHSVIEKGQTVTLRCDPISGHDNLYWYRRVMGKEIKFLLHFVKESKQDESGMPNNRFLAERTGGTYSTLKVQPAELEDSGVYFCASSQDRRINTGELFFGEGSRLTVL.

This clonotype has only a few counts. The chain uses TRBV18 and TRBJ2-1; D might be TRBD2 (6 bases). The CDR3 is made up of 13 amino acids. V shed 2 bases and J shed 8 bases, with 10 bases lying between them. Germline assignment: CDR1 KGHSH and CDR2 LQKENI. The CDR3 protein is CASSPGGTDEQFF. CDR3 in DNA: TGTGCCAGCTCACCAGGGGGGACGGATGAGCAGTTCTTC. Based on the CDR3 plus reference TRBV18 and TRBJ2-1, the full variable domain is NAGVMQNPRHLVRRRGQEARLRCSPMKGHSHVYWYRQLPEEGLKFMVYLQKENIIDESGMPKERFSAEFPKEGPSILRIQQVVRGDSAAYFCASSPGGTDEQFFGPGTRLTVL.

J is TRBJ2-7 and V is TRBV12-5, with 7 bases matching TRBD1. Per germline, CDR1 LGHNT and CDR2 FRNRAP. J gave up 3 bases and V 1 base, and 9 bases lay outside the gene matches. This CDR3 region has 16 residues. Written as DNA, the CDR3 is TGTGCTAGTGGTTTGGCCCTCGGGACAGCAGGCTACGAGCAGTACTTC. Amino acid sequence: CASGLALGTAGYEQYF.

The CDR3: CASSQDGYSYEQYF. The CDR3 nucleotides read TGCGCCAGCAGCCAAGACGGATACTCCTACGAGCAGTACTTC. The J gene is TRBJ2-7, the V gene TRBV4-3; no definite D call. There are 14 residues in the CDR3. CDR1 is LGHNA, CDR2 YSLEER, per germline. The V gene lost 0 bases and the J gene lost 0 bases, with 6 bases spanning the gap.

V and J are TRBV9 and TRBJ1-2; weak D call: TRBD1 (6 bases). Between the trimmed V and J ends, which lost 1 base and 5 bases, there was a span of 15 bases. This CDR3 has 15 amino acids. From germline, CDR1 is SGDLS and CDR2 YYNGEE. The CDR3 sequence is CASSVNREGVYGYTF. In nucleotides, the CDR3 is TGTGCCAGCAGCGTAAACAGGGAGGGGGTTTATGGCTACACCTTC.